Reported below is one TCR beta chain. This clonotype has only a few counts. The clone's antigen remains unknown. Within one base of it there is no much larger clone, and no base qualities were kept. CDR1 SGHAT and CDR2 FQNNGV were looked up in the germline V gene. Measured from the cysteine to the phenylalanine, the CDR3 is 12 residues long. Of all the DNA, just the CDR3 is kept, 36 bases in frame from base 1. Trimming costs V 8 bases and J 2 bases, and their ends lie 10 bases apart. The protocol used for the library was RACE. The sample was run on a NextSeq 500. During library preparation, unique molecular identifiers were attached to individual cDNA molecules so that TCRs could be counted quantitatively and reproducibly. For every blood RNA sample, sequencing covered both the TCR alpha and TCR beta chains. The authors processed their data as follows. Samples had a median of 95,638 TCRs, with a range from roughly 23,224 to 700,000. The Decombinator software suite was used to annotate V, J and CDR3 in the TCR reads. For the PS versus PT1 abundance plots, all samples were subsampled to the same number of TCRs (28,000). TCRs were defined as expanded if absent before sensitization and observed at least eight times at the 2-week time point. TCRdb reprocessing: public reads trimmed at Q25 with fastp, clones called with MiXCR, in-frame beta chains kept. Every entry covers one CDR3 protein and lists the most common genes and DNA from its rows. None of the V and J calls come from the authors' own analysis; TCRdb made them. Present in this sample are roughly 110,000 distinct CDR3 sequences, 9% to 15% of which were seen just once. The top ten clonotypes cover 1.6% of the sample.

The data originate from a study of human T cells and chemical hapten exposure (dated by TCRdb to the early 2020s). Study-wide context: For sensitization, 2% DPC in acetone was applied to a 2 cm by 2 cm area of upper inner arm skin. Throughout the study period of roughly five months, patients also received therapeutic DPC doses to the scalp every week. Blood was sampled from patients pre-sensitization (week 0) and at 2, 6 and about 24 weeks after DPC sensitization. Patch testing was done on the upper back using Finn chambers containing 0.01% DPC, and results were scored after 6 days according to International Contact Dermatitis Research Group standards. The patient cohort, mostly female, included alopecia areata with under or over 50% scalp involvement, alopecia totalis and alopecia universalis. For TCR sequencing, blood came from over 25 alopecia patients at anywhere from one to four time points (pre-sensitization, 2, 6 and 24 weeks). Libraries were combined into a pool for sequencing, and differences in TCR yield between samples came mainly from small differences in library volumes within the pool. In alopecia patients, the study followed how the peripheral blood TCR repertoire changed in vivo over primary and secondary sensitization to diphenylcyclopropenone (DPC), a hapten.

Study-wide conclusions, independent of this receptor: DPC sensitization did not change how many TCRs were above 1 in 1000 frequency, and no evidence was found of alterations in global repertoire structure. Because all patients had alopecia, a presumed autoimmune disease, the immune response of the patients might differ from that of healthy individuals. After repeated subsampling, the strength of the expansion versus patch-test correlation and the threshold at which it became significant changed. Significantly more large CDR3 similarity clusters were formed by expanded TCRs than by pre-sensitization or healthy control sets, consistent with antigen-driven responses. A positive correlation was found between the number of PT1 expanded TCRs and patch test score, with significance reached at thresholds 8, 16 and 32 but not 4.

The label giving this sample's time point can be read as: pre-sensitization, week 0. The treatment or condition label, as the study defines it: therapeutic diphenylcyclopropenone sensitization with weekly scalp DPC. At each patch-test visit, blood was drawn before the patch test was applied. To be eligible, patients had to be aged 18 to 70, diagnosed with alopecia and judged suitable for DPC therapy, while pregnant patients were excluded. Total RNA was extracted from unfractionated whole blood collected in Tempus Blood RNA tubes. The starting material was whole blood, obtained in connection with sensitization to the hapten diphenylcyclopropenone (DPC). This clonotype originated in a woman in her 50s with alopecia areata. Some clones in this sample may be carry-over from other donors' samples. The rearranged segments are TRBV11-2 and TRBJ2-7; the D gene is unclear. The CDR3 protein is CASGSFTYEQYF. The nucleotide sequence reads as follows: TGTGCCAGCGGGTCCTTTACCTACGAGCAGTACTTC.